The rows below give T cell receptor beta chains drawn from one sample of a study of shared clonotypes between healthy human individuals. Using immunoSEQ multiplex PCR, the repertoire was profiled, and TCRdb retains in-frame clones only, with some absent. This repertoire shows 2 million to 2.5 million clones, roughly 90% found once; its top ten account for around 0.4%. Input material: naive CD4+ T cells from PBMCs. The receptors derive from a young man in good health. Some clones in this sample may be carry-over from other donors' samples. The CDR3 runs from the conserved cysteine through the conserved F or W. The order of the fields is J gene, V gene, CDR3 protein.

J: TRBJ2-4; V: TRBV7-3; CDR3: CASSLTPSGSGFQYF
J: TRBJ1-1; V: TRBV16; CDR3: CASSQFQGLNTEAFF
J: TRBJ2-7; V: TRBV5-1; CDR3: CASSVGLAGGYEQYF
J: TRBJ2-1; V: TRBV11-2; CDR3: CASSLDQSRNEQFF
J: TRBJ1-2; V: TRBV5-1; CDR3: CASSLEGASYGYTF
J: TRBJ2-4; V: TRBV28; CDR3: CASSLGIPNIQYF
J: TRBJ1-2; V: TRBV7-9; CDR3: CASSATPRTGSGYTF
J: TRBJ1-1; V: TRBV5-1; CDR3: CASSSSTGPTEAFF
J: TRBJ2-1; V: TRBV7-9; CDR3: CASSIGTSGRPAYNEQFF
J: TRBJ1-2; V: TRBV6-6; CDR3: CASTDFSVPGYTF
J: TRBJ1-5; V: TRBV9; CDR3: CASSPDGGQNNQPQHF
J: TRBJ2-2; V: TRBV12-5; CDR3: CASGLVRPLGGGELFF
J: TRBJ1-2; V: TRBV28; CDR3: CASTETDRYGYTF
J: TRBJ2-3; V: TRBV29-1; CDR3: CSVGRGRGDTQYF
J: TRBJ2-7; V: TRBV7-9; CDR3: CASSLEGLLAYEQYF
J: TRBJ2-7; V: TRBV18; CDR3: CASSPGRGFNYEQYF
J: TRBJ1-2; V: TRBV5-1; CDR3: CASSGSGQGGGYTF
J: TRBJ2-2; V: TRBV7-9; CDR3: CASSSRAGTGTGELFF
J: TRBJ2-5; V: TRBV25-1; CDR3: CASRGAGRETQYF
J: TRBJ2-4; V: TRBV4-1; CDR3: CASSLPGQGKNIQYF
J: TRBJ1-5; V: TRBV4-1; CDR3: CASSPLAAASNQPQHF
J: TRBJ2-1; V: TRBV5-1; CDR3: CASSLGLHNEQFF
J: TRBJ2-7; V: TRBV7-3; CDR3: CASSEGGEEQYF
J: TRBJ2-7; V: TRBV9; CDR3: CASSVGGFAYEQYF
J: TRBJ2-3; V: TRBV10-3; CDR3: CAISVSGADTQYF
J: TRBJ1-5; V: TRBV28; CDR3: CASTRASFNQPQHF
J: TRBJ1-5; V: TRBV7-9; CDR3: CASSQTGGNQPQHF
J: TRBJ2-1; V: TRBV4-3; CDR3: CASSQRGESFSYNEQFF
J: TRBJ2-5; V: TRBV18; CDR3: CASGQDQETQYF
J: TRBJ2-1; V: TRBV6-5; CDR3: CASSYSGTRGGNEQFF
J: TRBJ2-2; V: TRBV15; CDR3: CATSRKGAGTGELFF
J: TRBJ2-1; V: TRBV11-2; CDR3: CASSHYNYNEQFF
J: TRBJ1-2; V: TRBV20-1; CDR3: CSTMRGYGYTF
J: TRBJ1-4; V: TRBV28; CDR3: CASSRGGANEKLFF
J: TRBJ2-1; V: TRBV6-4; CDR3: CASSERTGVGDEQFF
J: -; V: TRBV5-4; CDR3: CASSLSPAEQYF
J: TRBJ1-3; V: TRBV30; CDR3: CACQPGTGAGNTIYF
J: TRBJ2-7; V: TRBV19; CDR3: CASSGGLAEYYEQYF
J: TRBJ2-5; V: TRBV2; CDR3: CASSLTEQETQYF
J: TRBJ2-5; V: TRBV9; CDR3: CASSVAQGIQETQYF
J: TRBJ2-1; V: TRBV4-3; CDR3: CASSQDLPHHEQFF
J: TRBJ2-7; V: TRBV5-1; CDR3: CASSSRTSGNYEQYF
J: TRBJ2-5; V: TRBV7-8; CDR3: CASSSRQAGTQYF
J: TRBJ1-1; V: TRBV30; CDR3: CAWSGGVGGSDTEAFF
J: TRBJ2-1; V: TRBV11-2; CDR3: CASSLDRVSGSRDGNEQFF
J: TRBJ2-7; V: TRBV7-2; CDR3: CASSLVRTAYEQYF
J: TRBJ2-5; V: TRBV28; CDR3: CASSVQGQTQYF
J: TRBJ1-1; V: TRBV6-1; CDR3: CASSEALLGGHRGLGGGRSF
J: TRBJ2-7; V: TRBV28; CDR3: CASSSLYEQYF
J: TRBJ2-1; V: TRBV12-5; CDR3: CASGLSPRGGGNEQFF
J: TRBJ2-5; V: TRBV28; CDR3: CASSPVGQGQETQYF
J: TRBJ2-3; V: TRBV28; CDR3: CASSFPPGSGGADTQYF
J: TRBJ2-5; V: TRBV5-8; CDR3: CASSLLQVQETQYF
J: TRBJ2-7; V: TRBV4-3; CDR3: CASSPEYRASGRAGEQYF
J: TRBJ2-7; V: TRBV5-4; CDR3: CASSSLRGSTYEQYF
J: TRBJ2-2; V: TRBV11-2; CDR3: CASSRGGTNTGELFF
J: TRBJ1-5; V: TRBV5-1; CDR3: CASSLAGRSPQHF